This is a list of T cell receptor beta chains from one sample in a study of blood T cells in healthy people across ages. TCRdb ran MiXCR on the 5' RACE reads and lists one entry per CDR3 protein. The sample has approximately 770,000 distinct CDR3 sequences, over 45% seen once. Source material: blood. These receptors all come from a man aged 30-40 years in good health. Each CDR3 is given with its conserved first and last residue. A D gene is named only where the DNA matches it firmly. Clone size is not always given. Where it is, it says once, few, many or a class for expanded clones.

>TRBJ2-3|TRBV6-5|NA|NA
CASSYLVASTDTQYF
TGTGCCAGCAGTTACTTGGTAGCTAGCACAGATACGCAGTATTTT
>TRBJ2-7|TRBV20-1|TRBD1|few
CSARGDSSYEQYF
TGCAGTGCTAGGGGGGACAGCTCCTACGAGCAGTACTTC
>TRBJ2-6|TRBV30|NA|NA
CAWRRTGSGANVLTF
TGTGCCTGGAGAAGAACAGGGTCTGGGGCCAACGTCCTGACTTTC
>TRBJ2-1|TRBV6-6|TRBD1|NA
CASSYPTRTGRGNEQFF
TGTGCCAGCAGTTACCCTACCAGGACAGGGAGAGGGAATGAGCAGTTCTTC
>TRBJ2-7|TRBV6-5|NA|NA
CASSYSGIGGPTYEQYF
TGTGCCAGCAGTTACTCGGGCATCGGTGGGCCGACCTACGAGCAGTACTTC
>TRBJ2-1|TRBV5-1|NA|NA
CASTSGGGTYNEQFF
TGCGCCAGCACCTCCGGGGGAGGAACCTACAATGAGCAGTTCTTC
>TRBJ2-1|TRBV4-2|TRBD2|NA
CASSQRSGLAGRWDNEQFF
TGTGCCAGCAGCCAACGGTCCGGACTAGCGGGGCGGTGGGACAATGAGCAGTTCTTC
>TRBJ2-3|TRBV6-5|TRBD2|NA
CASSSQRGEADTQYF
TGTGCCAGCAGTTCCCAGCGGGGGGAGGCAGATACGCAGTATTTT
>TRBJ2-4|TRBV29-1|NA|once
CSVESVASIQYF
TGCAGCGTTGAATCGGTTGCATCCATTCAGTACTTC
>TRBJ2-1|TRBV14|NA|once
CASSQDPEGPNEQFF
TGTGCCAGCAGCCAAGATCCGGAGGGCCCTAATGAGCAGTTCTTC
>TRBJ2-5|TRBV4-2|TRBD2|many
CASSQAVHAGAETQYF
TGTGCCAGCAGCCAAGCGGTCCACGCGGGAGCGGAGACCCAGTACTTC
>TRBJ1-2|TRBV5-1|NA|NA
CASSFGSTDYGYTF
TGCGCCAGCAGCTTCGGTTCAACGGACTATGGCTACACCTTC
>TRBJ2-5|TRBV10-3|NA|NA
CAISESRETGETQYF
TGTGCCATCAGTGAGTCTCGGGAGACTGGGGAGACCCAGTACTTC
>TRBJ2-5|TRBV5-1|TRBD1|NA
CASSLALDRGHETQYF
TGCGCCAGCAGCTTGGCCCTAGACAGGGGGCATGAGACCCAGTACTTC
>TRBJ2-5|TRBV29-1|NA|few
CSSRDLIQETQYF
TGCAGCTCTAGGGACTTAATACAAGAGACCCAGTACTTT
>TRBJ1-2|TRBV29-1|NA|NA
CSVATTQGSSGYTF
TGCAGCGTGGCAACTACACAGGGATCGAGTGGCTACACCTTC
>TRBJ2-5|TRBV28|NA|few
CASSDALPSETQYF
TGTGCCAGCAGTGACGCCCTCCCAAGCGAGACCCAGTACTTC
>TRBJ1-3|TRBV20-1|NA|NA
CSASDSTAIYF
TGCAGTGCTAGCGACAGTACCGCCATATATTTT
>TRBJ2-2|TRBV9|TRBD2|few
CASSPSGSNSGELFF
TGTGCCAGCAGCCCCAGCGGGAGTAACTCCGGGGAGCTGTTTTTT
>TRBJ2-4|TRBV30|NA|NA
CAWSVLGANIQYF
TGTGCCTGGAGTGTACTTGGAGCGAACATTCAGTACTTC
>TRBJ2-3|TRBV20-1|NA|many
CSAPRQNTQYF
TGCAGTGCTCCCCGACAGAATACGCAGTATTTT
>TRBJ2-5|TRBV11-2|NA|NA
CASSLVSGSSYLAYF
TGTGCCAGCAGCTTAGTGTCAGGGTCCAGTTACTTGGCGTACTTC